Listed below are T cell receptor beta chains from one sample, sequenced in a study of T cell repertoires in cytomegalovirus infection. One entry per CDR3 protein, called by TCRdb with MiXCR from the reads. This sample carries roughly 720,000 distinct CDR3 sequences, less than 40% of them seen once, and the ten largest clones take around 2.6%. The sequencing sample was made of PBMCs. All receptors come from a human donor in good health (CMV status not recorded). Some clones in this sample may be carry-over from other donors' samples. CDR3s include the opening cysteine and the closing phenylalanine or tryptophan. The D gene is left open where the match is weak. The size entry is marked missing in some rows and otherwise reads once, few, many or a size class.

j_call	d_call	clone_size	v_call	cdr3_aa	cdr3_nt
TRBJ1-6	-	few	TRBV12-3/TRBV12-4	CASSPTGDSPLHF	TGTGCCAGCAGTCCGACCGGGGATTCACCCCTCCACTTT
TRBJ2-1	TRBD2	-	TRBV29-1	CSTRVGGRAYNEQFF	TGCAGCACTCGGGTGGGCGGGAGGGCCTACAATGAGCAGTTCTTC
TRBJ2-1	-	many	TRBV7-2	CASSLEVYNEQFF	TGTGCCAGCAGCTTAGAGGTCTACAATGAGCAGTTCTTC
TRBJ1-5	-	-	TRBV28	CASTTGRDNQTQHF	TGTGCCAGCACGACAGGCAGGGACAATCAGACCCAGCATTTT
TRBJ2-7	-	-	TRBV7-9	CASSLSSLASSEQYF	TGTGCCAGCAGCTTAAGTTCCCTAGCTTCGTCCGAGCAGTACTTC
TRBJ2-2	-	once	TRBV6-1	CASSLGTLRAGELFF	TGTGCCAGCAGTTTGGGGACCCTGAGGGCCGGGGAGCTGTTTTTT
TRBJ2-7	TRBD2	-	TRBV4-2	CASSRTLADYEQYF	TGTGCCAGCAGCCGGACACTAGCGGACTACGAGCAGTACTTC
TRBJ1-5	-	-	TRBV15	CATSRESGPQPQHF	TGTGCCACCAGCAGAGAGTCAGGGCCCCAGCCCCAGCATTTT
TRBJ2-2	-	-	TRBV25-1	CASGEFGQDTGELFF	TGTGCCAGCGGGGAATTCGGGCAAGACACCGGGGAGCTGTTTTTT
TRBJ2-3	-	-	TRBV20-1	CSARPGTSTDTQYF	TGCAGTGCTAGACCCGGGACTAGCACAGATACGCAGTATTTT
TRBJ1-2	-	-	TRBV2	CASSEEGVLPYGYTF	TGTGCCAGCAGTGAAGAAGGGGTTTTGCCCTATGGCTACACCTTC
TRBJ1-1	TRBD1	-	TRBV28	CASSPTTGGWNTEAFF	TGTGCCAGCAGCCCAACGACAGGGGGATGGAACACTGAAGCTTTCTTT
TRBJ1-2	-	-	TRBV28	CASSPWGRRGAGGYTF	TGTGCCAGCAGTCCCTGGGGCCGTAGAGGGGCGGGAGGCTACACCTTC
TRBJ2-2	TRBD2	many	TRBV7-8	CASSLGGSGGKTGELFF	TGTGCCAGCAGCTTAGGGGGTAGCGGGGGTAAAACCGGGGAGCTGTTTTTT
TRBJ1-3	-	few	TRBV28	CASSPTYTGNTIYF	TGTGCCAGCAGTCCAACGTATACTGGAAACACCATATATTTT
TRBJ2-5	-	-	TRBV7-7	CASSRLAGQETQYF	TGTGCTAGCAGCCGATTAGCTGGGCAAGAGACCCAGTACTTC
TRBJ2-7	TRBD2	-	TRBV7-9	CASSFRLAGGSYEQYF	TGTGCCAGCAGCTTCCGACTAGCGGGAGGCTCCTACGAGCAGTACTTC
TRBJ2-5	-	-	TRBV29-1	CSVGHLQETQYF	TGCAGCGTTGGTCACCTCCAAGAGACCCAGTACTTC
TRBJ1-4	-	-	TRBV5-1	CASRSQGPREKLFF	TGCGCCAGCAGGTCACAGGGCCCCAGAGAAAAACTGTTTTTT
TRBJ2-5	-	-	TRBV4-2	CASSQSQVVETQYF	TGTGCCAGCAGCCAATCTCAGGTGGTGGAGACCCAGTACTTC
TRBJ2-2	-	many	TRBV7-9	CASSTNTGELFF	TGTGCCAGCAGCACTAACACCGGGGAGCTGTTTTTT
TRBJ2-7	-	few	TRBV12-3/TRBV12-4	CASALTGLTYEQYF	TGTGCCAGCGCCCTGACAGGACTTACCTACGAGCAGTACTTC
TRBJ1-6	-	-	TRBV6-5	CASKGKKTNSPLHF	TGTGCCAGCAAGGGAAAGAAGACAAATTCACCCCTCCACTTT